The 32 T cell receptor beta chains in this list originate from one sample, sequenced in a study of T cell responses to AZD1222 COVID-19 vaccine (dated by TCRdb to the early 2020s). Receptor amplification or capture employed the immunoSEQ multiplex PCR assay. The table comes from immuneACCESS by way of TCRdb, which keeps in-frame sequences with V and J called. Part of the clones is missing from these tables; in studies checked, under half for an unresolved V gene and the rest for unknown reasons. Counted in this sample were more than 150,000 clones; 75% to 90% of them appeared once. Together, the top ten hold under 8% of the sample. The time point label on this specimen signifies: baseline before first vaccination. The sample was peripheral blood, taken on day 0 of AZD1222 vaccination. These receptors all come from an adult in good health.

CDR3 DNA: TGTGCCACCAGCGGACAGGGAATATCAGATGGCTACACCTTC. Its protein product is CATSGQGISDGYTF. The chain joins TRBV15 to TRBJ1-2; 8 nucleotides line up with TRBD1. J gave up 6 bases and V 5 bases, and 8 bases lay outside the gene matches. The CDR3 runs to 14 residues. CDR1 is LNHNV and CDR2 is YYDKDF in the germline V gene (reference sequence).

The chain carries TRBV6-2 or TRBV6-3 and TRBJ2-7; 11 bases map to TRBD2. From germline, CDR1 is MNHEY and CDR2 SVGEGT. This CDR3 contains 16 residues. The V gene end was trimmed by 2 bases and the J gene end by 6 bases; junction bases not matched to a gene: 9. The CDR3, as DNA: TGTGCCAGCAGTTACATAGCGGGGGGGCCGGTCGGCGAGCAGTACTTC. Its protein is CASSYIAGGPVGEQYF.

Only a few counts were recorded for this clone. The chain combines TRBV7-2 with TRBJ2-7; possibly TRBD2 for D (7 bases). Germline CDR1 is SGHTA and CDR2 is FQGNSA. CDR3 length: 15 amino acids. V was cut by 1 base and J by 3 bases, with 13 bases left in between. The CDR3 sequence is CASSLEGGAFYEQYF. The CDR3, as DNA: TGTGCCAGCAGCTTAGAAGGGGGGGCTTTCTACGAGCAGTACTTC.

J is TRBJ2-1 and V is TRBV10-3; 13 bases line up with TRBD2. Germline V CDR1 and CDR2: ENHRY, SYGVKD. Germline trimming cut 10 bases from V and 8 bases from J; bases unmatched to any gene: 11. This CDR3 region has 15 residues. The CDR3 loop is CATRTSGRRFDEQFF. The CDR3 bases are TGTGCCACAAGGACTAGCGGGAGACGTTTCGATGAGCAGTTCTTC.

The chain joins TRBV6-6 to TRBJ1-2; TRBD1 agrees at 9 bases. J was trimmed by 5 bases and V by 5 bases; bases with no gene match: 6. Germline V gene lookup returns CDR1 MNHNY and CDR2 SVGAGI (reference sequence). This CDR3 comprises 14 residues. The CDR3 DNA reads TGTGCCAGCAGTCGGGACAGGGCACAATATGGCTACACCTTC. Its translation is CASSRDRAQYGYTF.

The chain combines TRBV29-1 with TRBJ2-2, with 11 bases aligning to TRBD2. The J segment lost 2 bases and the V segment lost 7 bases, leaving 6 bases of the junction unmatched. The CDR3 is 15 residues long. Per the germline V gene, CDR1 is SQVTM and CDR2 is ANQGSEA. In DNA, the CDR3 is TGCAGCGCCTACGGGACTAGCGGCAACACCGGGGAGCTGTTTTTT. Encoded protein: CSAYGTSGNTGELFF.

The rearrangement links TRBV9 to TRBJ2-3; 10 bases are a match to TRBD2. Trimming cost V 0 bases and J 5 bases; bases outside gene matches: 9. CDR1 and CDR2 (germline): SGDLS, YYNGEE. The CDR3 sequence is 17 residues long. The CDR3 DNA reads as TGTGCCAGCAGCGTAGTGGGACTAGCGCCAGAGGGAGATACGCAGTATTTT. Protein product: CASSVVGLAPEGDTQYF.

The chain has TRBV5-1 and TRBJ1-4; TRBD1 is a possible D gene (5 bases). V gave up 0 bases and J gave up 4 bases, with 7 bases separating them. Per germline, CDR1 SGHRS and CDR2 YFSETQ. The CDR3 totals 14 residues. The CDR3 DNA reads TGCGCCAGCAGCTTGGCCGGGGGTAATGAAAAACTGTTTTTT. Protein product: CASSLAGGNEKLFF.

This sequence joins TRBV28 and TRBJ2-7; 10 bases line up with TRBD1. Germline V gene sequence: CDR1 MDHEN, CDR2 SYDVKM. This CDR3 spans 17 amino acids. With 6 bases clipped from V and 3 bases from J, the junction kept 14 bases outside the gene matches. The CDR3 protein is CASSFSLWDRGNYEQYF. The CDR3 coding sequence is TGTGCCAGCAGCTTTTCCCTGTGGGACAGGGGCAACTACGAGCAGTACTTC.

The genes are TRBV18 and TRBJ2-5; TRBD2 matches 12 bases. The CDR3 sequence is 15 residues long. Per the germline V gene, CDR1 is KGHSH and CDR2 is LQKENI. The trim removed 5 bases at V and 1 base at J, leaving 2 bases unmatched. In DNA, the CDR3 is TGTGCCAGCTCAACTAGCGGGGGGACCCAAGAGACCCAGTACTTC. The encoded protein is CASSTSGGTQETQYF. The whole variable domain, remainder taken from reference TRBV18 and TRBJ2-5, is NAGVMQNPRHLVRRRGQEARLRCSPMKGHSHVYWYRQLPEEGLKFMVYLQKENIIDESGMPKERFSAEFPKEGPSILRIQQVVRGDSAAYFCASSTSGGTQETQYFGPGTRLLVL.

The V call is TRBV5-1, the J call TRBJ2-1, with TRBD2 identical over 13 bases. The CDR3 extends over 16 amino acids. Germline V gene data show CDR1 as SGHRS and CDR2 as YFSETQ. Trimming removed 4 bases from V and 8 bases from J; junction bases left unmatched: 9. The CDR3 nucleotides are TGCGCCAGCAGCCCTGGACTAGCGGGAGTTCCCGATGAGCAGTTCTTC. This translates into CASSPGLAGVPDEQFF. The complete variable domain, with remaining parts taken from reference TRBV5-1 and TRBJ2-1, reads KAGVTQTPRYLIKTRGQQVTLSCSPISGHRSVSWYQQTPGQGLQFLFEYFSETQRNKGNFPGRFSGRQFSNSRSEMNVSTLELGDSALYLCASSPGLAGVPDEQFFGPGTRLTVL.

The chain carries TRBV3-1 (or the pseudogene TRBV3-2) and TRBJ1-5, with 10 bases identical to TRBD1. The trim removed 5 bases at V and 3 bases at J, leaving 4 bases unmatched. The CDR3 loop spans 15 amino acids. Germline V gene data show CDR1 as LGHDT and CDR2 as YNNKEL (reference sequence). In nucleotides, the CDR3 is TGTGCCAGCAGCTCCGGGACAGGGGCCAATCAGCCCCAGCATTTT. It yields the protein CASSSGTGANQPQHF.

The chain couples TRBV5-1 to TRBJ2-5; possibly TRBD2 for D (6 bases). Germline loops: CDR1 SGHRS, CDR2 YFSETQ. V lost 3 bases and J lost 5, with 11 bases in between. This CDR3 contains 13 residues. The CDR3 nucleotides read TGCGCCAGCAGCTGGGACTCTCCGGAGACCCAGTACTTC. Amino acids: CASSWDSPETQYF.

V usage is TRBV7-9 and J usage is TRBJ2-1; D gene ambiguous. With 3 bases removed from V and 4 bases from J, the gap between germline ends came to 10 bases. CDR3 length equals 14 residues. CDR1 is SEHNR and CDR2 is FQNEAQ in the germline V gene (reference sequence). CDR3 nucleotides: TGTGCCAGCAGCTTGGATGTCAGATACAATGAGCAGTTCTTC. It is translated as CASSLDVRYNEQFF. Using reference TRBV7-9 and TRBJ2-1 for the parts outside the CDR3, the full variable domain is DTGVSQNPRHKITKRGQNVTFRCDPISEHNRLYWYRQTLGQGPEFLTYFQNEAQLEKSRLLSDRFSAERPKGSFSTLEIQRTEQGDSAMYLCASSLDVRYNEQFFGPGTRLTVL.

The chain joins TRBV11-2 to TRBJ2-2; D remains unclear. V lost 5 bases to trimming and J lost 6 bases, with 13 bases between them. The CDR3 covers 14 residues. Germline CDR1 reads SGHAT; CDR2 reads FQNNGV. CDR3 DNA: TGTGCCAGCAGCCCCCAGACTCTCCCCGGGGAGCTGTTTTTT. This gives the protein CASSPQTLPGELFF. Supplemented by reference TRBV11-2 and TRBJ2-2, the full variable domain reads EAGVAQSPRYKIIEKRQSVAFWCNPISGHATLYWYQQILGQGPKLLIQFQNNGVVDDSQLPKDRFSAERLKGVDSTLKIQPAKLEDSAVYLCASSPQTLPGELFFGEGSRLTVL.

This clone was observed a single time. The CDR3 region is CASSPSQGSYGYTF. The CDR3, as DNA: TGCGCCAGCAGCCCGAGCCAGGGTAGCTATGGCTACACCTTC. The V call is TRBV5-1, the J call TRBJ1-2; D is perhaps TRBD1 (5 bases). Per the germline V gene, CDR1 is SGHRS and CDR2 is YFSETQ. The CDR3 covers 14 residues. V lost 4 bases to trimming and J lost 4 bases, with 14 bases between them.

The chain combines TRBV5-1 with TRBJ1-1, with D perhaps matching TRBD1 (6 bases). The germline V gene has CDR1 SGHRS and CDR2 YFSETQ. V shed 0 bases and J shed 1 base, with 16 bases lying between them. The CDR3 has 17 amino acids. CDR3 DNA: TGCGCCAGCAGCTTGGGATTCGGGGGACACCAGAACACTGAAGCTTTCTTT. This translates into CASSLGFGGHQNTEAFF.

The CDR3: CASFDPGRPNQPQHF. CDR3 DNA: TGTGCCAGTTTCGACCCAGGGAGGCCCAATCAGCCCCAGCATTTT. The chain uses TRBV19 and TRBJ1-5; D possibly corresponds to TRBD1 (5 bases). This CDR3 has 15 residues. Between the trimmed V and J ends, which lost 8 bases and 3 bases, there was a span of 17 bases. The germline gives CDR1 LNHDA, CDR2 SQIVND (reference sequence).

The gene calls are TRBV27 and TRBJ1-5; a weak D match, TRBD1 (5 bases). Per the germline V gene, CDR1 is MNHEY and CDR2 is SMNVEV (reference sequence). This CDR3 contains 17 residues. Trimming took off 2 bases at V and 2 bases at J, with 16 bases between the two ends. Here the CDR3 DNA reads TGTGCCAGCAGTTTAACCTCCGGGGGTTACGGCAATCAGCCCCAGCATTTT. As protein: CASSLTSGGYGNQPQHF.

The CDR3 bases are TGTGCCAGTAGTGATGGGACTATTAACTATGGCTACACCTTC. As protein: CASSDGTINYGYTF. The chain employs TRBV19 and TRBJ1-2; D is possibly TRBD1 (5 bases). Germline V CDR1 and CDR2: LNHDA, SQIVND (reference sequence). Trimming removed 5 bases at V and 1 base at J, with 11 bases between. This CDR3 has 14 amino acids.

The chain couples TRBV19 to TRBJ1-6, with D perhaps matching TRBD1 (5 bases). V shed 3 bases and J shed 7 bases, with 13 bases lying between them. CDR3 length: 15 residues. Germline loops: CDR1 LNHDA, CDR2 SQIVND (reference sequence). The CDR3 reads CASSIVAGQNSPLHF. CDR3 DNA: TGTGCCAGTAGTATTGTGGCAGGACAAAATTCACCCCTCCACTTT.

The count of this clone is one. This sequence joins TRBV6-5 and TRBJ1-5; weak D call: TRBD1 (5 bases). V gave up 6 bases and J gave up 6 bases, with 12 bases separating them. There are 13 residues in the CDR3. Germline CDR1 reads MNHEY; CDR2 reads SVGAGI. Written as DNA, the CDR3 is TGTGCCAGCAGACCCGGGGGTGTTCAGCCCCAGCATTTT. As protein: CASRPGGVQPQHF.

This chain uses TRBV5-8 with TRBJ2-4, with D perhaps TRBD2 (5 bases). Trimming took 4 bases from V and 2 from J, leaving 16 bases between them. This CDR3 is built from 16 residues. Germline values: CDR1 SGHTS, CDR2 YDEGEE. Here the CDR3 DNA reads TGTGCCAGCAGCCCAACGGGGAAGGTACCCAAAAACATTCAGTACTTC. Translated, it gives CASSPTGKVPKNIQYF.

The V and J genes are TRBV7-2 and TRBJ2-7; 7 bases are a match to TRBD2. The trim removed 0 bases at V and 2 bases at J, leaving 1 base unmatched. In germline, CDR1 is SGHTA, CDR2 FQGNSA. This CDR3 has 14 residues. The CDR3 nucleotides read TGTGCCAGCAGCTTAGCGGGAGGGCCCTACGAGCAGTACTTC. Translation: CASSLAGGPYEQYF. The variable domain in full, with the rest retrieved from reference TRBV7-2 and TRBJ2-7, is GAGVSQSPSNKVTEKGKDVELRCDPISGHTALYWYRQSLGQGLEFLIYFQGNSAPDKSGLPSDRFSAERTGGSVSTLTIQRTQQEDSAVYLCASSLAGGPYEQYFGPGTRLTVT.

The chain combines TRBV6-1 with TRBJ1-2; 10 bases agree with TRBD1. Per germline, CDR1 MNHNS and CDR2 SASEGT. The CDR3 totals 17 residues. J lost 0 bases, V lost 3 bases, and 7 bases had no gene match. The CDR3 spells CASSEGGQGTANYGYTF. Here the CDR3 DNA reads TGTGCCAGCAGTGAGGGGGGACAGGGGACAGCTAACTATGGCTACACCTTC.

Of note for this clone: The same CDR3 can be traced to other DNA sequences in this sample. The genes are TRBV18 and TRBJ1-5; TRBD1 aligns across 8 bases. The germline CDR1 and CDR2 sequences are KGHSH and LQKENI. The V gene end was trimmed by 0 bases and the J gene end by 6 bases; junction bases not matched to a gene: 7. This CDR3 has 16 amino acids. In DNA, the CDR3 is TGTGCCAGCTCACCACCCGGGACAGGTAAAGGTCAGCCCCAGCATTTT. Amino acids: CASSPPGTGKGQPQHF.

The V and J genes are TRBV4-1 and TRBJ1-2; TRBD1 matches 7 bases. This CDR3 is 14 amino acids long. The ends lost 4 bases at V and 4 bases at J; junction bases unmatched: 6. Per germline, CDR1 MGHRA and CDR2 YSYEKL. CDR3 sequence: CASSPRDSIYGYTF. The CDR3 DNA reads TGCGCCAGCAGCCCACGGGACAGCATCTATGGCTACACCTTC.

Here the CDR3 reads CASNLGQSGETQYF. Written as DNA, the CDR3 is TGTGCCAGCAACTTGGGACAGTCAGGAGAGACCCAGTACTTC. This chain joins TRBV6-5 and TRBJ2-5; 7 bases align to TRBD1. V gave up 7 bases and J gave up 4 bases; unmatched junction bases: 9. CDR1 and CDR2 (germline): MNHEY, SVGAGI. This CDR3 region has 14 residues.

V usage is TRBV12-3 or TRBV12-4 and J usage is TRBJ1-4; 7 nucleotides line up with TRBD1. Trimming cost V 7 bases and J 7 bases; bases outside gene matches: 6. The CDR3 runs to 13 residues. Here the CDR3 DNA reads TGTGCCAGCAAGGGGGCGGGAGCTGAAAAACTGTTTTTT. This gives the protein CASKGAGAEKLFF.

The rearrangement uses TRBV27 and TRBJ2-5, with D possibly TRBD2 on 6 matching bases. This CDR3 contains 13 residues. The V end lost 6 bases, the J end lost 5 bases, and 13 bases lay between the germline ends. Germline-derived CDR1 and CDR2 are MNHEY and SMNVEV (reference sequence). Here the CDR3 DNA reads TGTGCCAGCAGGAGAACCAGCGGGGAGACCCAGTACTTC. Its translation is CASRRTSGETQYF.

This chain joins TRBV14 and TRBJ2-7, with TRBD1 matching over 9 bases. V shed 4 bases and J 0 bases; nucleotides not matched to a gene: 4. Germline CDR1 reads SGHDN; CDR2 reads FVKESK. This CDR3 is built from 15 residues. This CDR3 reads CASSRQGQGSYEQYF. CDR3 DNA: TGTGCCAGCAGCCGCCAGGGACAGGGCTCCTACGAGCAGTACTTC.

The V and J genes are TRBV19 and TRBJ1-2; D not resolved. Germline V lookup: CDR1 LNHDA, CDR2 SQIVND (reference sequence). This CDR3 has 14 amino acids. V dropped 6 bases and J dropped 8 bases, with 19 bases sitting between them. DNA of the CDR3: TGTGCCAGTAGCCACCTTACGGAAGGGAGCGGCTACACCTTC. Translation gives CASSHLTEGSGYTF.